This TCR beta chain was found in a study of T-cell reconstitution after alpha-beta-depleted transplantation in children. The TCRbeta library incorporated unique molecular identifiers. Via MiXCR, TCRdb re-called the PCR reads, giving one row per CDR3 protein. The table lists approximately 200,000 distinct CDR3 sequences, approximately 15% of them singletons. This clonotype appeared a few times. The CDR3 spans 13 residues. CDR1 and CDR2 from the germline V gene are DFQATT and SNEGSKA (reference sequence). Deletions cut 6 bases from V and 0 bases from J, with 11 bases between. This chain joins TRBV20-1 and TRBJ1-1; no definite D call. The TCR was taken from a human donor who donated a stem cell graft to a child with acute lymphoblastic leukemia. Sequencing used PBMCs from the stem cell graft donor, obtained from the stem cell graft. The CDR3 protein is CSAPRGMNTEAFF. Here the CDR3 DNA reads TGCAGTGCCCCTAGAGGGATGAACACTGAAGCTTTCTTT.